This entry features one T cell receptor beta chain sequence. The table came from immunoSEQ multiplex PCR; TCRdb's copy has only in-frame clones and leaves some out. In the table there are 150,000 or so clones, approximately 82% of which are singletons. This specimen comes from a study of blood T cell repertoires in COVID-19. The specimen sequenced was peripheral blood. The source is a man in his 70s who had recovered from COVID-19.

DNA of the CDR3: TGCGCCAGCAGACTAGCGGGAGACGGGGAGCTGTTTTTT. Its protein product is CASRLAGDGELFF. The chain joins TRBV5-1 to TRBJ2-2; 11 positions agree with TRBD2. Germline CDR1 SGHRS, CDR2 YFSETQ. The junction had 1 base not matched to a gene; V was cut back by 5 bases and J by 7 bases. The CDR3 runs to 13 residues. Full variable domain (remainder filled in from reference TRBV5-1 and TRBJ2-2): KAGVTQTPRYLIKTRGQQVTLSCSPISGHRSVSWYQQTPGQGLQFLFEYFSETQRNKGNFPGRFSGRQFSNSRSEMNVSTLELGDSALYLCASRLAGDGELFFGEGSRLTVL.